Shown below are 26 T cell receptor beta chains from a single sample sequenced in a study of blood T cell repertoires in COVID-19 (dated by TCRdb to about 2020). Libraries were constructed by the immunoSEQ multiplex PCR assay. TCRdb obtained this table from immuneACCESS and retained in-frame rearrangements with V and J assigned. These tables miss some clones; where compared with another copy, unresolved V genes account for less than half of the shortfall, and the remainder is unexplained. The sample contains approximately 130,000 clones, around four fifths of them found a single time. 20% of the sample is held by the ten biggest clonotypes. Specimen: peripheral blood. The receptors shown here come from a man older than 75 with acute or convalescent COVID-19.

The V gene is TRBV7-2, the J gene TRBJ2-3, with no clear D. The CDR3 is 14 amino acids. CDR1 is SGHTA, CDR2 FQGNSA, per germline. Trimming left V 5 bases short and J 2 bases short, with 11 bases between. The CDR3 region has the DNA TGTGCCAGCAGCACCGCGGCAGCCACAGATACGCAGTATTTT. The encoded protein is CASSTAAATDTQYF. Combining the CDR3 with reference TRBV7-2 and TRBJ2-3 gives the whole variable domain GAGVSQSPSNKVTEKGKDVELRCDPISGHTALYWYRQSLGQGLEFLIYFQGNSAPDKSGLPSDRFSAERTGGSVSTLTIQRTQQEDSAVYLCASSTAAATDTQYFGPGTRLTVL.

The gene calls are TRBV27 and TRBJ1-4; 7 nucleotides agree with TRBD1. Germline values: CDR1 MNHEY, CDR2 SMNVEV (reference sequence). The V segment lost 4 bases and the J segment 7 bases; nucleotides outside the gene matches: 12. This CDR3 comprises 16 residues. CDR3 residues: CASSSLTTGIGEKLFF. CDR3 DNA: TGTGCCAGCAGTTCCTTAACGACAGGGATCGGTGAAAAACTGTTTTTT.

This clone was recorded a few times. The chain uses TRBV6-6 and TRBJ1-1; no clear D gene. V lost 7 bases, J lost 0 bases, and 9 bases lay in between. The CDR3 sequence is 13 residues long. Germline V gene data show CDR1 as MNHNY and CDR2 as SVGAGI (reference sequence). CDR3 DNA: TGTGCCAGCACCCAACCAGTGAACACTGAAGCTTTCTTT. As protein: CASTQPVNTEAFF.

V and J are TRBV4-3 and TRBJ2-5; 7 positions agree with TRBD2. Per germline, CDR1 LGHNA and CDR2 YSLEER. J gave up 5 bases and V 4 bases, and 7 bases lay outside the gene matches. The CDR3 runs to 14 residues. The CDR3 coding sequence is TGCGCCAGCAGCCCTGGGGGAGGGACGGAGACCCAGTACTTC. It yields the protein CASSPGGGTETQYF.

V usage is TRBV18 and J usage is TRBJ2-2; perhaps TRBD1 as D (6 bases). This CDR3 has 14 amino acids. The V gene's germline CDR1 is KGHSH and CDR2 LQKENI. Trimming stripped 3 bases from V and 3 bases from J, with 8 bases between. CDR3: CASSPRTDTGELFF. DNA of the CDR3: TGTGCCAGCTCACCCCGGACAGACACCGGGGAGCTGTTTTTT.

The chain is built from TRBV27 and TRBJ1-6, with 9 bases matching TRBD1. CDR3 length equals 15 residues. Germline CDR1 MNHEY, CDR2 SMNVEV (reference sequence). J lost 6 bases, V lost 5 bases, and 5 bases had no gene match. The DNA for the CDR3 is TGTGCCAGCAGTGCCGGGACAGGGTCTAATTCACCCCTCCACTTT. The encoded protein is CASSAGTGSNSPLHF.

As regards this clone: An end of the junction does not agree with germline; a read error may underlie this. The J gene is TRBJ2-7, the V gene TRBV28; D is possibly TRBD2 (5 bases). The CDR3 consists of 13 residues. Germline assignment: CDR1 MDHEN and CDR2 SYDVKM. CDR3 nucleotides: TGTGCCAGCAATTTACCGGGGTCAGATGAGCAGTACTTC. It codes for CASNLPGSDEQYF. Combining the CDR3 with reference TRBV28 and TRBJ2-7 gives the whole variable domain DVKVTQSSRYLVKRTGEKVFLECVQDMDHENMFWYRQDPGLGLRLIYFSYDVKMKEKGDIPEGYSVSREKKERFSLILESASTNQTSMYLCASNLPGSDEQYFGPGTRLTVT.

The CDR3 here is CATSSGRGSYEQYF. CDR3 coding DNA: TGTGCCACCTCCTCCGGGCGGGGCTCCTACGAGCAGTACTTC. V is TRBV6-5 and J is TRBJ2-7; D possibly corresponds to TRBD2 (6 bases). Germline V gene data show CDR1 as MNHEY and CDR2 as SVGAGI. The V end was cut by 10 bases, the J end by 0 bases, with 16 bases between. This CDR3 has 14 residues.

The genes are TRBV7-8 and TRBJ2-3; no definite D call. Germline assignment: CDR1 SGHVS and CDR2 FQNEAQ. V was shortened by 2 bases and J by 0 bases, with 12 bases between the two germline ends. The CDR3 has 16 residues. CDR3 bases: TGTGCCAGCAGCTTAAGAGATTACTCTAGCACAGATACGCAGTATTTT. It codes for CASSLRDYSSTDTQYF.

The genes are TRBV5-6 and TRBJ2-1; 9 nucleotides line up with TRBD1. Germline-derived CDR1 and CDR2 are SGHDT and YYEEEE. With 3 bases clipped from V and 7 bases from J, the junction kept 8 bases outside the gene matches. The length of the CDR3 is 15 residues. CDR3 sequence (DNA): TGTGCCAGCAGCTCGGGACAGGGTCTGGTTAATGAGCAGTTCTTC. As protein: CASSSGQGLVNEQFF.

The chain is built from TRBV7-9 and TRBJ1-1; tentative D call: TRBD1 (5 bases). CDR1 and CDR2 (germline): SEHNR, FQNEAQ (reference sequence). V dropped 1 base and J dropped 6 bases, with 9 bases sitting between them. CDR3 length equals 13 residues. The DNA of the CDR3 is TGTGCCAGCAGCTTAGAGGGGTTTGCTGAAGCTTTCTTT. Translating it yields CASSLEGFAEAFF.

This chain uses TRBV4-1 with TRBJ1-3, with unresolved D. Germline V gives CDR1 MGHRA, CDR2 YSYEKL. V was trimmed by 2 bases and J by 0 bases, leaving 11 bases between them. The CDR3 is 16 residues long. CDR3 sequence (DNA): TGCGCCAGCAGCCAATCCTCCAGAGGCTCTGGAAACACCATATATTTT. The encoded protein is CASSQSSRGSGNTIYF.

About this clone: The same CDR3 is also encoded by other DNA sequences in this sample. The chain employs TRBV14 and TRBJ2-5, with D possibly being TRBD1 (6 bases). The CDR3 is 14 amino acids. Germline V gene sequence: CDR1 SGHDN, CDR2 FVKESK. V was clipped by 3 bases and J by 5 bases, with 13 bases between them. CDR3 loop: CASSQGARSETQYF. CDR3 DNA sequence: TGTGCCAGCAGCCAGGGGGCCCGTTCGGAGACCCAGTACTTC.

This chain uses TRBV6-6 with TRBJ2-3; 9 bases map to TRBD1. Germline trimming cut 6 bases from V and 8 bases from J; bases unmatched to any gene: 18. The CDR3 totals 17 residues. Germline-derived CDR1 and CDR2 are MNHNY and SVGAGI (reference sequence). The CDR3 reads CASSRSPPGQGAVTQYF. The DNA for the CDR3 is TGTGCCAGCAGCCGATCACCCCCGGGACAGGGAGCGGTTACGCAGTATTTT.

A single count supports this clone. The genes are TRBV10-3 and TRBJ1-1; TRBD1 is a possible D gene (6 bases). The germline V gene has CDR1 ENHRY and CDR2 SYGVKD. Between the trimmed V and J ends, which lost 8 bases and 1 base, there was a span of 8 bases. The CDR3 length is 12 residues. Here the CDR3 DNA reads TGTGCCATCGCGGGGGCGAACACTGAAGCTTTCTTT. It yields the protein CAIAGANTEAFF.

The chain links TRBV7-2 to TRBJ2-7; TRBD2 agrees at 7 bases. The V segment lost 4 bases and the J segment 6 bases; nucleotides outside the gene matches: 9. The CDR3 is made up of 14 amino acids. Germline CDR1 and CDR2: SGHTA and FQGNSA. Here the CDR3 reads CASSSGLGKFEQYF. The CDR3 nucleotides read TGTGCCAGCAGCTCAGGACTAGGAAAGTTCGAGCAGTACTTC.

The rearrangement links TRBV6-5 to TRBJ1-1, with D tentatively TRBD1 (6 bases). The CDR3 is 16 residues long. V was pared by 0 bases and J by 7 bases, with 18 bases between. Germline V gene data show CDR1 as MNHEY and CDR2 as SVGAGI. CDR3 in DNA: TGTGCCAGCAGTTACTCGATCCCTAACAGGGCTCATGAAGCTTTCTTT. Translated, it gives CASSYSIPNRAHEAFF.

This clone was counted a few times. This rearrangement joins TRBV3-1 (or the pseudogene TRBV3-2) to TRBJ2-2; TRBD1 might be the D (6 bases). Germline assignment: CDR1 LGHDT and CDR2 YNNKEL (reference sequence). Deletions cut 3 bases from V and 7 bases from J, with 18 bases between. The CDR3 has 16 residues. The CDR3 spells CASSQRKRGTNGELFF. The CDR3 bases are TGTGCCAGCAGCCAGCGAAAAAGAGGGACAAACGGGGAGCTGTTTTTT.

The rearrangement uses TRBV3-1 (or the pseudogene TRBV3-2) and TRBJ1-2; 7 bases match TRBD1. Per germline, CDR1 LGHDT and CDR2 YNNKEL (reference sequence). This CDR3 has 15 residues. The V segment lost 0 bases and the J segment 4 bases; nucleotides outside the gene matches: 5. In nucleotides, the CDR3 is TGTGCCAGCAGCCAAGATCCGGCAGGGGGCTATGGCTACACCTTC. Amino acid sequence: CASSQDPAGGYGYTF.

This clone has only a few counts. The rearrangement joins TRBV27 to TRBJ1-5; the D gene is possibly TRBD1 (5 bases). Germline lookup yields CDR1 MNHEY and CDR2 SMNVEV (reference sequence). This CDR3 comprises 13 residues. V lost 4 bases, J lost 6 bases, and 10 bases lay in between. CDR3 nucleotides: TGTGCCAGCAGTTCAGGGTTGGGTCAGCCCCAGCATTTT. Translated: CASSSGLGQPQHF.

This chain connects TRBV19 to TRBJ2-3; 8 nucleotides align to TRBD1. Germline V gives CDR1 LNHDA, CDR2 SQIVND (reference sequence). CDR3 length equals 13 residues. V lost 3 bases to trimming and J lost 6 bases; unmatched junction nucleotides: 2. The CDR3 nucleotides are TGTGCCAGTAGTATCGGACAGGGTGATACGCAGTATTTT. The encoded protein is CASSIGQGDTQYF.

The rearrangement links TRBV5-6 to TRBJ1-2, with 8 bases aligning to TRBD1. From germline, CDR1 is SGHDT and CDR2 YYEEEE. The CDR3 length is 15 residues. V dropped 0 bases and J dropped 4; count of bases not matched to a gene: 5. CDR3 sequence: CASSLAGQVIYGYTF. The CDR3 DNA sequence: TGTGCCAGCAGCTTGGCGGGACAGGTAATCTATGGCTACACCTTC.

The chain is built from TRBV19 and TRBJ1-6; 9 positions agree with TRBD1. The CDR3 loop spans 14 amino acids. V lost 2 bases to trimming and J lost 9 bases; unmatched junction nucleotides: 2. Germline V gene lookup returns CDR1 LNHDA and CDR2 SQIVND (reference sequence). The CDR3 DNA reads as TGTGCCAGTAGTATACAGGGACAGGGTTCACCCCTCCACTTT. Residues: CASSIQGQGSPLHF.

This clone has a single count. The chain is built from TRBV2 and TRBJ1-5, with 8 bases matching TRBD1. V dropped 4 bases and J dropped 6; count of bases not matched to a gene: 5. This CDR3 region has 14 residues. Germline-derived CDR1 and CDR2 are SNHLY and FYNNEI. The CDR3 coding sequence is TGTGCCAGCAGTGGGCAGGGGGCCATTCAGCCCCAGCATTTT. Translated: CASSGQGAIQPQHF.

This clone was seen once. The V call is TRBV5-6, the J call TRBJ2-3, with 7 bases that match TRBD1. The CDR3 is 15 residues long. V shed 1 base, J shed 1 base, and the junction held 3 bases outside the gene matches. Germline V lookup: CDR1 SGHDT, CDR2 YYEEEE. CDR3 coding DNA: TGTGCCAGCAGCTTGCCCGGGACAGGCACAGATACGCAGTATTTT. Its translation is CASSLPGTGTDTQYF.

DNA for the CDR3: TGTGCCAGCAGTCATAGCGGGGGGAATCAGCCCCAGCATTTT. Its protein product is CASSHSGGNQPQHF. This chain links TRBV5-6 with TRBJ1-5; the D gene is possibly TRBD1 (5 bases). Trimming removed 5 bases at V and 4 bases at J, with 13 bases between. CDR1 and CDR2 (germline): SGHDT, YYEEEE. This CDR3 is built from 14 residues.